This TCR beta chain was sequenced in a study of shared clonotypes between healthy human individuals. HIV-negative, healthy adults without recent acute infections or vaccinations were the donors. It was into CD45RA+ naive and CD45RA-negative memory subsets that the CD4+ cells were split. The assay was immunoSEQ multiplex PCR, and TCRdb's table has in-frame clones only and misses some. The profile shows hundreds of thousands of clones, approximately 79% of them singletons. The receptor was derived from a man younger than 40 in good health. Sequenced material: memory CD4+ T cells sorted from blood. Subset reported: CD45RA-negative fraction.

The CDR3 is CASSPIITSGRQYF. In DNA form, the CDR3 reads TGTGCCAGCAGTCCCATAATTACTAGCGGGAGGCAGTATTTT. V gene TRBV28 combines with J gene TRBJ2-3; TRBD2 agrees at 11 bases. The germline CDR1 and CDR2 sequences are MDHEN and SYDVKM. J lost 11 bases, V lost 5 bases, and 9 bases had no gene match. The CDR3 consists of 14 residues.